Listed below are T cell receptor beta chains from one sample, sequenced in a study of T-cell reconstitution after alpha-beta-depleted transplantation in children. TCRdb itself ran the PCR reads through MiXCR, one entry per CDR3 protein. The sample has 530,000 or so distinct CDR3 sequences, around 27% seen once; the top ten hold under 45%. This sample comprised PBMCs, obtained before TCRalphabeta/CD19-depleted stem cell transplant. These TCRs come from a boy in the first two years of life with Wiskott-Aldrich syndrome, due to receive a stem cell transplant. Both conserved end residues are part of each CDR3. D genes are given only for firm matches. Clone sizes are given selectively: once, few, many, or a class where the clone is expanded.

.	TRBV3-1	once	TRBJ2-7	CASSQEGGPGYEQYF	TGTGCCAGCAGCCAAGAAGGGGGGCCCGGCTACGAGCAGTACTTC
.	TRBV5-1	.	TRBJ1-2	CASSSGQRANYGYTF	TGCGCCAGCAGCTCGGGGCAGAGGGCAAACTATGGCTACACCTTC
.	TRBV27	.	TRBJ2-1	CASSSLPNEQFF	TGTGCCAGCAGTTCTCTTCCCAATGAGCAGTTCTTC
TRBD2	TRBV29-1	once	TRBJ2-1	CSAFGLAPYNEQFF	TGCAGCGCATTCGGACTAGCTCCTTACAATGAGCAGTTCTTC
TRBD2	TRBV20-1	.	TRBJ2-7	CSALGDYGLEQYF	TGCAGTGCTTTGGGGGACTACGGATTAGAGCAGTACTTC
.	TRBV6-5	.	TRBJ2-7	CASSYFAYPPYEQYF	TGTGCCAGCAGTTACTTCGCCTACCCTCCCTACGAGCAGTACTTC
TRBD2	TRBV28	few	TRBJ2-1	CASSLPGLAGDEQFF	TGTGCCAGCAGTCTACCGGGACTAGCGGGAGATGAGCAGTTCTTC
.	TRBV6-1	.	TRBJ2-1	CASSPNPTLVGQFF	TGTGCCAGCAGCCCCAACCCGACCCTGGTGGGACAGTTCTTC
.	TRBV29-1	.	TRBJ1-1	CSVEDLRGAGDTEAFF	TGCAGCGTTGAAGATTTAAGGGGCGCGGGGGACACTGAAGCTTTCTTT
TRBD2	TRBV20-1	few	TRBJ2-7	CSAPLAGIEYEQYF	TGCAGTGCTCCGCTAGCGGGAATTGAATACGAGCAGTACTTC
TRBD1	TRBV5-1	few	TRBJ1-1	CASSLRTGRGTEAFF	TGCGCCAGCAGCTTGAGGACAGGGAGGGGCACTGAAGCTTTCTTT
.	TRBV28	few	TRBJ2-5	CASRWDSGKTQYF	TGTGCCAGCAGGTGGGACTCCGGGAAGACCCAGTACTTC
.	TRBV28	few	TRBJ1-5	CASSAGFYSNQPQHF	TGTGCCAGCAGTGCGGGCTTTTATAGCAATCAGCCCCAGCATTTT
TRBD1	TRBV12-3/TRBV12-4	.	TRBJ1-5	CASFLGQGGQPQHF	TGTGCCAGCTTCTTGGGACAGGGGGGTCAGCCCCAGCATTTT
.	TRBV7-9	few	TRBJ2-1	CASSSLSGIEQFF	TGTGCCAGCAGCAGCTTAAGCGGAATTGAGCAGTTCTTC
.	TRBV20-1	.	TRBJ2-5	CSARETPVRETQYF	TGCAGTGCTAGAGAAACCCCCGTACGAGAGACCCAGTACTTC
.	TRBV12-3/TRBV12-4	.	TRBJ2-5	CASSLDGGRETQYF	TGTGCCAGCAGTTTAGATGGGGGGCGGGAGACCCAGTACTTC
TRBD2	TRBV5-1	.	TRBJ2-2	CASSLSPAGGTGELFF	TGCGCCAGCAGCTTGAGTCCAGCGGGAGGCACCGGGGAGCTGTTTTTT
.	TRBV5-1	.	TRBJ2-7	CASSFQQESEQYF	TGCGCCAGCAGCTTTCAACAGGAGAGCGAGCAGTACTTC
TRBD2	TRBV27	.	TRBJ2-3	CASSSVAGVGTDTQYF	TGTGCCAGCAGTTCGGTGGCGGGAGTCGGAACAGATACGCAGTATTTT
.	TRBV3-1	.	TRBJ2-5	CASSVESRSGLRFKETQYF	TGTGCCAGCAGCGTAGAATCTAGAAGCGGTTTAAGGTTTAAAGAGACCCAGTACTTC
TRBD2	TRBV15	.	TRBJ2-1	CATSRGRVTSGSYNEQFF	TGTGCCACCAGCAGAGGTAGAGTAACTAGCGGCTCCTACAATGAGCAGTTCTTC
.	TRBV5-1	.	TRBJ2-2	CASSLDPDLGLPTGELFF	TGCGCCAGCAGCTTGGACCCCGACCTAGGACTTCCCACCGGGGAGCTGTTTTTT
.	TRBV7-8	few	TRBJ2-6	CASLVPGVSLSGANGLTF	TGTGCCAGCCTCGTCCCCGGGGTCTCCCTCTCTGGGGCCAACGGCCTGACTTTC
TRBD1	TRBV13	.	TRBJ1-1	CASSLLKGQGWTEAFF	TGTGCCAGCAGCCTACTAAAGGGACAGGGATGGACTGAAGCTTTCTTT
.	TRBV5-1	few	TRBJ2-2	CASSNIYTGELFF	TGCGCCAGCAGCAACATATACACCGGGGAGCTGTTTTTT
.	TRBV20-1	few	TRBJ2-5	CSASPLGGSETQYF	TGCAGTGCTAGCCCCCTGGGAGGATCAGAGACCCAGTACTTC
.	TRBV20-1	few	TRBJ2-3	CSARDREKADTQYF	TGCAGTGCTAGAGATCGGGAGAAGGCAGATACGCAGTATTTT
TRBD1	TRBV28	.	TRBJ2-2	CASSPPGTGTGELFF	TGTGCCAGCAGTCCGCCCGGGACAGGGACCGGGGAGCTGTTTTTT
.	TRBV12-3/TRBV12-4	few	TRBJ1-2	CASSTPPNYGYTF	TGTGCCAGCAGTACCCCTCCTAACTATGGCTACACCTTC
TRBD1	TRBV11-2	few	TRBJ2-1	CASSKDRGNEQFF	TGTGCCAGCAGCAAGGACAGGGGCAATGAGCAGTTCTTC
.	TRBV5-5	many	TRBJ2-2	CASSRGLEGGGTGELFF	TGTGCCAGCAGCCGCGGGTTAGAGGGAGGAGGCACCGGGGAGCTGTTTTTT
.	TRBV12-3/TRBV12-4	.	TRBJ1-3	CASSLDGAGNTLYF	TGTGCCAGCAGTTTAGACGGGGCTGGAAACACCCTATATTTT
TRBD1	TRBV20-1	.	TRBJ1-3	CSATGTVSGNTIYF	TGCAGTGCGACCGGGACAGTCTCTGGAAACACCATATATTTT